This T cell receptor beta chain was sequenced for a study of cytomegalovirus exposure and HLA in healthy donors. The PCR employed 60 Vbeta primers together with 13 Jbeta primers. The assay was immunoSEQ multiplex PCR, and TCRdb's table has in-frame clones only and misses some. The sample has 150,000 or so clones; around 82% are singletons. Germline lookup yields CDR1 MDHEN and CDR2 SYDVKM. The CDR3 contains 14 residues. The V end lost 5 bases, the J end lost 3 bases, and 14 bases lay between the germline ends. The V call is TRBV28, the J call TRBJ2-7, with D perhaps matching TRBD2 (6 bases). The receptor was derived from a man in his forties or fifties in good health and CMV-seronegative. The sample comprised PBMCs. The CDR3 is CASSPAGLDYEQYF. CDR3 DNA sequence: TGTGCCAGCAGTCCCGCGGGACTGGACTACGAGCAGTACTTC. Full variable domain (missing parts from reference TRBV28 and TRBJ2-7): DVKVTQSSRYLVKRTGEKVFLECVQDMDHENMFWYRQDPGLGLRLIYFSYDVKMKEKGDIPEGYSVSREKKERFSLILESASTNQTSMYLCASSPAGLDYEQYFGPGTRLTVT.